These 15 T cell receptor beta chains originate from one sample sequenced in a study of blood T cell repertoires in COVID-19 (dated by TCRdb to the early 2020s). Library method: the immunoSEQ multiplex PCR assay. Entries here come from immuneACCESS through TCRdb and include only in-frame sequences with V and J called. Some clones fail to appear in such tables; in the studies checked, an unresolved V gene covers under half of the shortfall, and the cause of the remainder is unknown. The sample has 200,000 to 300,000 clones on record, roughly 79% of them singletons. 7.5% of the sample is taken by the ten largest. Input material: peripheral blood. These receptor sequences come from a woman aged 80 or over with COVID-19, enrolled during active disease.

In its sample, this clone was seen once. The chain has TRBV5-1 and TRBJ1-1; 11 nucleotides agree with TRBD1. V shed 4 bases, J shed 7 bases, and the junction held 15 bases outside the gene matches. From germline, CDR1 is SGHRS and CDR2 YFSETQ. The length of the CDR3 is 17 residues. The CDR3 sequence is CASSTQKPGQGVHEAFF. CDR3 sequence (DNA): TGCGCCAGCAGCACGCAGAAGCCGGGACAGGGGGTCCATGAAGCTTTCTTT.

The chain is built from TRBV11-3 and TRBJ2-1; weak D call: TRBD1 (6 bases). V was trimmed by 8 bases and J by 8 bases, leaving 22 bases between them. This CDR3 comprises 15 residues. Germline assignment: CDR1 SGHNT and CDR2 YENEEA. The CDR3 loop is CASGAGVGEADEQFF. CDR3 DNA: TGTGCCAGCGGGGCAGGGGTAGGGGAAGCCGATGAGCAGTTCTTC.

The sample holds a few counts of this clone. The junction shows a germline mismatch at one end, possibly a read error. In DNA, the CDR3 is TGTGCCAGCAGAGGATACAGGGAAAATGAAAAAGTGTTTTTT. Its translation is CASRGYRENEKVFF. V usage is TRBV6-5 and J usage is TRBJ1-4; TRBD1 is a possible D gene (6 bases). CDR3 length: 14 amino acids. CDR1 is MNHEY, CDR2 SVGAGI, per germline.

The chain joins TRBV19 to TRBJ1-1; TRBD1 might be the D (6 bases). Germline V CDR1 and CDR2: LNHDA, SQIVND (reference sequence). V dropped 10 bases and J dropped 4 bases, with 22 bases sitting between them. The CDR3 has 15 amino acids. CDR3 DNA sequence: TGTGCCACCATCTGGGGGCGAGGGGGTGGCACTGAAGCTTTCTTT. Translated: CATIWGRGGGTEAFF.

On this clone itself: Other DNA sequences in this specimen translate into the identical CDR3. The chain combines TRBV10-2 with TRBJ2-1; 7 bases align to TRBD2. CDR3 length: 13 residues. The germline gives CDR1 WSHSY, CDR2 SAAADI. After removal of 6 bases from V and 2 bases from J, the junction contained 1 base not matched to a gene. The CDR3 coding sequence is TGCGCCAGCAGGACTAGCACCTACAATGAGCAGTTCTTC. As protein: CASRTSTYNEQFF.

The chain links TRBV7-2 to TRBJ1-1; D is ambiguous. Trimming removed 5 bases at V and 5 bases at J, with 15 bases between. This CDR3 region has 14 residues. Germline V gene lookup returns CDR1 SGHTA and CDR2 FQGNSA. The CDR3, as DNA: TGTGCCAGCAGCACCGTCGGAGAGGGAACTGAAGCTTTCTTT. Translated: CASSTVGEGTEAFF.

The gene calls are TRBV5-7 and TRBJ1-5; TRBD1 matches at 7 bases. TRBV5-7 is treated as an ORF (open reading frame) with a function not yet certain. CDR3 length equals 16 residues. Trimming took 3 bases from V and 4 from J; bases not matched to a gene: 10. CDR3 DNA: TGTGCCAGCAGCTCCCGGTCCGAGACAGGGAATCAGCCCCAGCATTTT. As protein: CASSSRSETGNQPQHF.

As regards this clone: An end of the junction does not agree with germline; a read error may underlie this. The chain is built from TRBV28 and TRBJ2-4, with 12 bases that match TRBD1. This CDR3 comprises 15 residues. Germline CDR1 and CDR2: MDHEN and SYDVKM. DNA of the CDR3: TGTGCCAGCAGTCTAGGTGGGACAGGGGGCGTCGGGATAGACTTC. Translated, it gives CASSLGGTGGVGIDF.

This clone has a count of ten or more. V usage is TRBV5-1 and J usage is TRBJ2-7; the D is unclear. Germline V gene sequence: CDR1 SGHRS, CDR2 YFSETQ. Trimming took off 1 base at V and 5 bases at J, with 10 bases between the two ends. This CDR3 is built from 13 residues. The CDR3 coding sequence is TGCGCCAGCAGCTTGTGGTTAGCAAACGAGCAGTACTTC. Protein sequence: CASSLWLANEQYF.

CDR3 region: CASSRREGRTAQYF. The DNA for the CDR3 is TGTGCCAGCAGCCGCAGGGAAGGACGGACGGCGCAGTACTTC. V gene TRBV3-1 (or the pseudogene TRBV3-2) combines with J gene TRBJ2-7, with D perhaps TRBD1 (5 bases). V was shortened by 4 bases and J by 9 bases, with 19 bases between the two germline ends. The CDR3 runs to 14 residues. Germline values: CDR1 LGHDT, CDR2 YNNKEL (reference sequence).

The rearrangement links TRBV12-5 to TRBJ2-7, with TRBD2 matching 8 bases. With 0 bases clipped from V and 2 bases from J, the junction kept 9 bases outside the gene matches. The germline CDR1 and CDR2 sequences are LGHNT and FRNRAP. The CDR3 has 17 residues. The CDR3 sequence: CASGLVYGRGGAYEQYF. CDR3 nucleotides: TGTGCTAGTGGTTTGGTTTACGGCCGGGGGGGGGCCTACGAGCAGTACTTC. The variable domain in full, completed from reference TRBV12-5 and TRBJ2-7, reads DARVTQTPRHKVTEMGQEVTMRCQPILGHNTVFWYRQTMMQGLELLAYFRNRAPLDDSGMPKDRFSAEMPDATLATLKIQPSEPRDSAVYFCASGLVYGRGGAYEQYFGPGTRLTVT.

J is TRBJ2-3 and V is TRBV24-1; TRBD2 aligns across 7 bases. V shed 5 bases, J shed 1 base, and the junction held 5 bases outside the gene matches. Germline CDR1 KGHDR, CDR2 SFDVKD. The CDR3 is made up of 15 amino acids. Written as DNA, the CDR3 is TGTGCCACCAGTGCCGACAGCGGGGGCACAGATACGCAGTATTTT. This translates into CATSADSGGTDTQYF.

The chain joins TRBV18 to TRBJ2-1; TRBD2 matches at 10 bases. The CDR3 loop spans 15 amino acids. Germline V gene data show CDR1 as KGHSH and CDR2 as LQKENI. The junction had 9 bases not matched to a gene; V was cut back by 6 bases and J by 7 bases. CDR3 coding DNA: TGTGCCAGCTCTGGGGGGCTAGCGGGAGATAATGAGCAGTTCTTC. This encodes CASSGGLAGDNEQFF.

The V gene is TRBV2, the J gene TRBJ2-1; 12 nucleotides align to TRBD2. With V trimmed by 6 bases and J by 5 bases, 5 bases remained unmatched. Germline-derived CDR1 and CDR2 are SNHLY and FYNNEI. The CDR3 totals 15 residues. CDR3 sequence reads: CASRGLAGGNNEQFF. The CDR3 bases are TGTGCCAGCAGAGGGCTAGCGGGGGGGAACAATGAGCAGTTCTTC.

This rearrangement joins TRBV3-1 (or the pseudogene TRBV3-2) to TRBJ1-1; no definite D call. Germline CDR1 and CDR2: LGHDT and YNNKEL (reference sequence). This CDR3 has 11 residues. V lost 9 bases to trimming and J lost 2 bases, with 7 bases between them. The CDR3 DNA follows: TGTGCCAGTTGGCACAACACTGAAGCTTTCTTT. It encodes CASWHNTEAFF.